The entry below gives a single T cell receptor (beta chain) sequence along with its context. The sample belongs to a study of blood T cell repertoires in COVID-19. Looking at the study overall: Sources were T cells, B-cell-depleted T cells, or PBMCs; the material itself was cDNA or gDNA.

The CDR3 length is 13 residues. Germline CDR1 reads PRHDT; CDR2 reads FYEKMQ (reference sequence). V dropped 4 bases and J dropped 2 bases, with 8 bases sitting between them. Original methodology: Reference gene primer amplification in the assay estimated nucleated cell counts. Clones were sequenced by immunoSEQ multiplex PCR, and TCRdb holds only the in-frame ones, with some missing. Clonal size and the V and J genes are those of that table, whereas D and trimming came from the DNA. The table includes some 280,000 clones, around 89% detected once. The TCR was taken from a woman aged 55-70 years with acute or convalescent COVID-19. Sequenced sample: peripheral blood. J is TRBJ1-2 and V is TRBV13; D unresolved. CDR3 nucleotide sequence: TGTGCCAGCAGCTCGGGAGAGAACTATGGCTACACCTTC. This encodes CASSSGENYGYTF.